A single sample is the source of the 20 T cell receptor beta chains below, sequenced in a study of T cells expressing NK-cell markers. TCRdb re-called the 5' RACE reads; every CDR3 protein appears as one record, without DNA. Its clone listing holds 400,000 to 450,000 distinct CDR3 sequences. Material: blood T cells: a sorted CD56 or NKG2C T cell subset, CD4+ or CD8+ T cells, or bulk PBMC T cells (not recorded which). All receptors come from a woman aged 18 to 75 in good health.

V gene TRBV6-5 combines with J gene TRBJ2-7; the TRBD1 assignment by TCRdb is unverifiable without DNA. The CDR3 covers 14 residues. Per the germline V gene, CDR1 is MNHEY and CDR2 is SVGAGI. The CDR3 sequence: CASSLDRGPYEQYF.

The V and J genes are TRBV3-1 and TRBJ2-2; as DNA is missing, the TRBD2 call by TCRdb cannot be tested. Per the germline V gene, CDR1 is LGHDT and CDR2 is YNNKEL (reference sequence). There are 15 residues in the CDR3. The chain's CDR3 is CASSQAEGLTGELFF. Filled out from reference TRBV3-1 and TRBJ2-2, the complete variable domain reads DTAVSQTPKYLVTQMGNDKSIKCEQNLGHDTMYWYKQDSKKFLKIMFSYNNKELIINETVPNRFSPKSPDKAHLNLHINSLELGDSAVYFCASSQAEGLTGELFFGEGSRLTVL.

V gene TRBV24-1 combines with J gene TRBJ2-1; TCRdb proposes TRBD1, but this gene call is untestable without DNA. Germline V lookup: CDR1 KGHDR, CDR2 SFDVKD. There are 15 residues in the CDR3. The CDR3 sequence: CATSVKTGGYNEQFF.

Here the CDR3 reads CASTPQGQAKPSTDTQYF. This chain joins TRBV12-3 or TRBV12-4 and TRBJ2-3; TCRdb reports TRBD1, a call that lacks DNA to check it against. CDR3 size: 18 residues.

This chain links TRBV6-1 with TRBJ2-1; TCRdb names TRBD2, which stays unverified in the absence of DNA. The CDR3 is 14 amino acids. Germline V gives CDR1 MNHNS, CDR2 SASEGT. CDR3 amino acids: CASSDWTSGNEQFF.

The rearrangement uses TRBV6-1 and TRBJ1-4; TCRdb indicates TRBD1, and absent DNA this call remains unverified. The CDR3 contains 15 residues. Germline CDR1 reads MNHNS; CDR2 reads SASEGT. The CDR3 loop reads CASSRGQGVYEKLFF.

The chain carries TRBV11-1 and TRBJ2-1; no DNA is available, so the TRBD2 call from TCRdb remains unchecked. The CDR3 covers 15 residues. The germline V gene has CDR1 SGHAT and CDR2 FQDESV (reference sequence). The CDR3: CASSRLAQLYNEQFF. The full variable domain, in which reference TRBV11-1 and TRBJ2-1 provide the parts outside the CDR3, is EAEVAQSPRYKITEKSQAVAFWCDPISGHATLYWYRQILGQGPELLVQFQDESVVDDSQLPKDRFSAERLKGVDSTLKIQPAELGDSAMYLCASSRLAQLYNEQFFGPGTRLTVL.

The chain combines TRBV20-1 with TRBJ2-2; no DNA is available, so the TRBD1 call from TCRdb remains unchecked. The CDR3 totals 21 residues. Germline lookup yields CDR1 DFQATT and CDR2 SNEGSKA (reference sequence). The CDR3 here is CSARDPVVHRDRAFGTGELFF.

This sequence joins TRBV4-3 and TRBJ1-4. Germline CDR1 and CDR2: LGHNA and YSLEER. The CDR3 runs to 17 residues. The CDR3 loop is CASSQDGGPPPNEKLFF.

The CDR3 sequence: CASSHRDRRNEKLFF. This chain connects TRBV6-2 or TRBV6-3 to TRBJ1-4; TCRdb picks TRBD1, but there is no DNA to check that call. There are 15 residues in the CDR3. Per the germline V gene, CDR1 is MNHEY and CDR2 is SVGEGT.

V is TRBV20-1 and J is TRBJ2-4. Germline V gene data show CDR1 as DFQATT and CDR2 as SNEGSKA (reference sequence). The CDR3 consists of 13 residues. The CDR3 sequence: CSAQRVSKNIQYF.

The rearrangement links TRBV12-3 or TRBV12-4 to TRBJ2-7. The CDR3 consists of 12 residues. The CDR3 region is CASTNRVYEQYF.

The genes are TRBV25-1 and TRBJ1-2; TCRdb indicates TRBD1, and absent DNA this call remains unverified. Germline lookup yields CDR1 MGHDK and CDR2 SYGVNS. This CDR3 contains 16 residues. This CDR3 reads CASSEPYLTGGYGYTF.

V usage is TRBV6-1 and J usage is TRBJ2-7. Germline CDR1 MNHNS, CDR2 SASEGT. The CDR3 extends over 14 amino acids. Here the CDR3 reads CASSLGRYSYEQYF.

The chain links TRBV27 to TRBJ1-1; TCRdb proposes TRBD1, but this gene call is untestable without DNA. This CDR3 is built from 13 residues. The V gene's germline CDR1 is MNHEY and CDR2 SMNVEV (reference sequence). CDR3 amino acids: CASRRRGWAEAFF.

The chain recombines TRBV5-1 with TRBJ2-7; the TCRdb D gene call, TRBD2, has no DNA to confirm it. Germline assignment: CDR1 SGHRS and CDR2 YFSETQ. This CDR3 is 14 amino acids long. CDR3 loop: CASTLASGRDEQYF.

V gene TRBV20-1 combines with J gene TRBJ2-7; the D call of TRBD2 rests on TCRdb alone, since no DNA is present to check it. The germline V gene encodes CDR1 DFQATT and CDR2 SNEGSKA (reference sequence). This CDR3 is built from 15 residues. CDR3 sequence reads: CSARPGTSASYEQYF.

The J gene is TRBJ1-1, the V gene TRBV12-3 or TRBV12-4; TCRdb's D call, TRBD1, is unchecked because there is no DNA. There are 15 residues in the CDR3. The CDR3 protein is CASSPPQGQNTEAFF.

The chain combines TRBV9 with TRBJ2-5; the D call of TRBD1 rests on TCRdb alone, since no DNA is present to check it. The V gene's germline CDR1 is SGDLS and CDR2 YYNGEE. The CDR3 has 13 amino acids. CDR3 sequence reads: CASSGVYQETQYF. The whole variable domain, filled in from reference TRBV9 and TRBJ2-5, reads DSGVTQTPKHLITATGQRVTLRCSPRSGDLSVYWYQQSLDQGLQFLIQYYNGEERAKGNILERFSAQQFPDLHSELNLSSLELGDSALYFCASSGVYQETQYFGPGTRLLVL.

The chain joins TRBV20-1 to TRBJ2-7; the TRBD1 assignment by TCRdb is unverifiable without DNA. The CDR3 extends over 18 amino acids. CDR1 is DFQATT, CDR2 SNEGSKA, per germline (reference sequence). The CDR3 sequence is CSAPPPGQGALGLSEQYF.